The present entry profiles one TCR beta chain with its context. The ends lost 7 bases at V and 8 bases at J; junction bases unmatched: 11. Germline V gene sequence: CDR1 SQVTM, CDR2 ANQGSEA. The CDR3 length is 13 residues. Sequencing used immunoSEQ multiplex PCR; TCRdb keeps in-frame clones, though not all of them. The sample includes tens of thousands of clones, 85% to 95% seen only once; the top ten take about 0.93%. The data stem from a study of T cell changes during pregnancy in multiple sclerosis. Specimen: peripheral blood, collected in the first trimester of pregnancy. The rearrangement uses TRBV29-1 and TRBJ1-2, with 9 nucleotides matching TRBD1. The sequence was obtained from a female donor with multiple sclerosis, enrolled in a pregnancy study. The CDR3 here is CSGTTGGIKGYTF. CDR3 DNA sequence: TGCAGCGGCACGACAGGGGGAATCAAGGGCTACACCTTC.